This T cell receptor beta chain was recovered during a study of CD8 T cells in Susac syndrome. The RNA, about 0.5 to 1 ug, was put through reverse transcription using random hexamers. TCRdb reanalysed the immunoSEQ multiplex PCR reads using MiXCR and keeps one entry per CDR3 protein. The table lists more than 95,000 distinct CDR3 sequences, around 94% of them singletons. In germline, CDR1 is MNHEY, CDR2 SMNVEV (reference sequence). Trimming removed 4 bases from V and 3 bases from J, with 10 bases in between. The CDR3 extends over 14 amino acids. Source material: CD8+ T cells from PBMCs. The sequence came from a human donor with Susac syndrome. The chain employs TRBV27 and TRBJ1-5; D is undetermined. The CDR3 nucleotides read TGTGCCAGCAGTTATCGCGGGAACAATCAGCCCCAGCATTTT. It translates to CASSYRGNNQPQHF.